The 26 T cell receptor beta chains reported below all come from one sample, sequenced in a study of T-cell memory formation after mild COVID-19. Each CDR3 protein is one row after TCRdb ran MiXCR on the 5' RACE reads. The table includes a few hundred thousand distinct CDR3 sequences, 20% to 25% detected once. The sequencing sample was made of PBMCs or a T cell subset sorted from them (not recorded which). The receptors stem from an adult woman who had mild COVID-19 (a few samples of this study predate the infection). Cell type and time point are not known.

This clonotype occurred a few times. The chain employs TRBV5-1 and TRBJ2-3; TRBD2 aligns across 12 bases. Germline V gene data show CDR1 as SGHRS and CDR2 as YFSETQ. This CDR3 has 15 residues. V shed 4 bases and J 5 bases; nucleotides not matched to a gene: 5. In nucleotides, the CDR3 is TGCGCCAGCAGCCGGACTAGCGGGACAATAGATACGCAGTATTTT. It encodes CASSRTSGTIDTQYF.

The gene calls are TRBV2 and TRBJ2-1; 8 positions match TRBD1. V lost 6 bases to trimming and J lost 4 bases; unmatched junction nucleotides: 8. The germline gives CDR1 SNHLY, CDR2 FYNNEI. The CDR3 sequence is 15 residues long. CDR3 loop: CASSAEGQGYNEQFF. CDR3 bases: TGTGCCAGCAGCGCCGAAGGACAGGGATACAATGAGCAGTTCTTC.

This clonotype was picked up a small number of times. The chain has TRBV27 and TRBJ1-2; 8 bases agree with TRBD1. The CDR3 covers 16 residues. Germline V lookup: CDR1 MNHEY, CDR2 SMNVEV (reference sequence). Losses at the gene ends were 5 bases for V and 3 bases for J; bases not matched to a gene: 11. The DNA of the CDR3 is TGTGCCAGCAGTCTTCATGTGGGGACAGGAGACTATGGCTACACCTTC. Translated, it gives CASSLHVGTGDYGYTF.

V usage is TRBV9 and J usage is TRBJ2-3; 11 nucleotides line up with TRBD2. The V segment lost 4 bases and the J segment 2 bases; nucleotides outside the gene matches: 12. The CDR3 is 18 amino acids. Per the germline V gene, CDR1 is SGDLS and CDR2 is YYNGEE. Here the CDR3 reads CASSPTPTSGIFTDTQYF. The CDR3 nucleotides are TGTGCCAGCAGCCCGACACCGACTAGCGGGATATTCACAGATACGCAGTATTTT. The full variable domain, completed using reference TRBV9 and TRBJ2-3, is DSGVTQTPKHLITATGQRVTLRCSPRSGDLSVYWYQQSLDQGLQFLIQYYNGEERAKGNILERFSAQQFPDLHSELNLSSLELGDSALYFCASSPTPTSGIFTDTQYFGPGTRLTVL.

The genes are TRBV7-6 and TRBJ2-1; 7 bases are shared with TRBD1. Germline CDR1 SGHVS, CDR2 FNYEAQ. This CDR3 comprises 12 residues. Trimming removed 4 bases from V and 8 bases from J; junction bases left unmatched: 2. The CDR3 DNA reads TGTGCCAGCAGCTCAGGGGGAGATGAGCAGTTCTTC. Encoded protein: CASSSGGDEQFF. Complete variable domain (other parts from reference TRBV7-6 and TRBJ2-1): GAGVSQSPRYKVTKRGQDVALRCDPISGHVSLYWYRQALGQGPEFLTYFNYEAQQDKSGLPNDRFSAERPEGSISTLTIQRTEQRDSAMYRCASSSGGDEQFFGPGTRLTVL.

This clonotype was seen once. V and J are TRBV18 and TRBJ1-1, with D possibly matching TRBD1 (5 bases). The CDR3 is made up of 14 amino acids. Germline values: CDR1 KGHSH, CDR2 LQKENI. Between the trimmed V and J ends, which lost 6 bases and 1 base, there was a span of 12 bases. As DNA, the CDR3 is TGTGCCAGCTCCGCGCAGGGACGGAACACTGAAGCTTTCTTT. Residues: CASSAQGRNTEAFF.

In its sample, this clonotype was seen a few times. The J gene is TRBJ2-3, the V gene TRBV5-1; D ambiguous. Looked up from germline, CDR1 is SGHRS and CDR2 is YFSETQ. The CDR3 extends over 15 amino acids. Trimming removed 0 bases at V and 2 bases at J, with 10 bases between. The CDR3 DNA is TGCGCCAGCAGCTTGGGGGTCCCTTCCACAGATACGCAGTATTTT. Translated: CASSLGVPSTDTQYF.

The chain uses TRBV12-3 or TRBV12-4 and TRBJ2-2; 8 bases are shared with TRBD1. V shed 7 bases, J shed 6 bases, and the junction held 7 bases outside the gene matches. The CDR3 totals 14 residues. The CDR3 sequence is CASTSDRGAGELFF. CDR3 coding DNA: TGTGCCAGCACCTCCGACAGGGGCGCCGGGGAGCTGTTTTTT.

This chain links TRBV9 with TRBJ2-7, with D tentatively TRBD1 (6 bases). Germline CDR1 reads SGDLS; CDR2 reads YYNGEE. CDR3 length: 15 amino acids. Deletions cut 0 bases from V and 2 bases from J, with 12 bases between. The CDR3 sequence is CASSVETGTTYEQYF. In DNA, the CDR3 is TGTGCCAGCAGCGTAGAGACAGGCACTACCTACGAGCAGTACTTC.

This clonotype was seen a few times. The chain joins TRBV29-1 to TRBJ2-7, with 10 bases fitting TRBD2. This CDR3 has 15 amino acids. V lost 0 bases to trimming and J lost 3 bases; unmatched junction nucleotides: 5. The germline gives CDR1 SQVTM, CDR2 ANQGSEA. The CDR3 sequence: CSVEDELAGYYEQYF. The CDR3, as DNA: TGCAGCGTTGAAGATGAACTAGCGGGATACTACGAGCAGTACTTC.

The rearrangement uses TRBV7-9 and TRBJ2-5; possible D gene TRBD2, 6 bases. Trimming shortened V by 3 bases and J by 4 bases, and 18 bases separated the two germline ends. Germline V gene sequence: CDR1 SEHNR, CDR2 FQNEAQ (reference sequence). The length of the CDR3 is 16 residues. CDR3 loop: CASSFSVRGRTETQYF. CDR3 nucleotide sequence: TGTGCCAGCAGCTTTTCGGTACGGGGGAGAACAGAGACCCAGTACTTC.

This clonotype showed up just a few times. The gene calls are TRBV7-2 and TRBJ1-2; no definite D call. Germline V gene sequence: CDR1 SGHTA, CDR2 FQGNSA. The CDR3 spans 13 residues. V was pared by 5 bases and J by 8 bases, with 15 bases between. The chain's CDR3 is CASSPEPMRGYTF. In nucleotides, the CDR3 is TGTGCCAGCAGCCCCGAACCTATGAGGGGCTACACCTTC. Combining the CDR3 with reference TRBV7-2 and TRBJ1-2 gives the whole variable domain GAGVSQSPSNKVTEKGKDVELRCDPISGHTALYWYRQSLGQGLEFLIYFQGNSAPDKSGLPSDRFSAERTGGSVSTLTIQRTQQEDSAVYLCASSPEPMRGYTFGSGTRLTVV.

J is TRBJ1-2 and V is TRBV29-1; TRBD1 aligns across 7 bases. The CDR3 is made up of 13 amino acids. With 4 bases clipped from V and 5 bases from J, the junction kept 7 bases outside the gene matches. The germline V gene encodes CDR1 SQVTM and CDR2 ANQGSEA. DNA for the CDR3: TGCAGCGTTGCTTTGGGGACAGATTATGGCTACACCTTC. This gives the protein CSVALGTDYGYTF.

This clonotype was recorded a few times. V gene TRBV2 combines with J gene TRBJ1-1, with D unclear. V was clipped by 3 bases and J by 1 base, with 9 bases between them. CDR1 and CDR2 (germline): SNHLY, FYNNEI. There are 14 residues in the CDR3. The CDR3 reads CASSDGLPNTEAFF. For the CDR3, the DNA is TGTGCCAGCAGTGATGGACTCCCGAACACTGAAGCTTTCTTT.

J is TRBJ2-5 and V is TRBV6-2 or TRBV6-3, with 11 bases lining up with TRBD2. CDR3 length: 18 amino acids. Trimming at V came to 2 bases and at J to 0 bases, leaving 8 bases not matched to a gene. The germline V gene encodes CDR1 MNHEY and CDR2 SVGEGT. CDR3 sequence: CASSYPLTSGSNQETQYF. For the CDR3, the DNA is TGTGCCAGCAGTTACCCCCTAACTAGCGGGAGTAACCAAGAGACCCAGTACTTC.

The chain uses TRBV19 and TRBJ2-3; D possibly uses TRBD1 or TRBD2 (5 bases each). The germline V and J ends were trimmed by 7 bases and 5 bases, with 16 bases remaining between them. The CDR3 runs to 14 residues. CDR1 and CDR2 from the germline V gene are LNHDA and SQIVND (reference sequence). CDR3 in amino acids: CASNTGTTLDTQYF. CDR3 DNA sequence: TGTGCCAGTAACACCGGGACCACTCTAGATACGCAGTATTTT. Combining the CDR3 with reference TRBV19 and TRBJ2-3 gives the whole variable domain DGGITQSPKYLFRKEGQNVTLSCEQNLNHDAMYWYRQDPGQGLRLIYYSQIVNDFQKGDIAEGYSVSREKKESFPLTVTSAQKNPTAFYLCASNTGTTLDTQYFGPGTRLTVL.

This clonotype has only a few counts. The chain couples TRBV9 to TRBJ1-6; 9 bases are shared with TRBD1. The junction had 8 bases not matched to a gene; V was cut back by 5 bases and J by 2 bases. Germline V gene data show CDR1 as SGDLS and CDR2 as YYNGEE. CDR3 size: 17 residues. CDR3 sequence: CASSARDRVTYNSPLHF. The DNA of the CDR3 is TGTGCCAGCAGTGCTCGGGACAGGGTCACCTATAATTCACCCCTCCACTTT.

This clonotype has more than one count but fewer than ten. J is TRBJ2-2 and V is TRBV5-1, with D possibly matching TRBD2 (6 bases). The CDR3 loop spans 13 amino acids. V was shortened by 8 bases and J by 6 bases, with 14 bases between the two germline ends. Germline CDR1 SGHRS, CDR2 YFSETQ. The chain's CDR3 is CASNDPGAGELFF. CDR3 DNA sequence: TGCGCCAGTAATGACCCGGGGGCCGGGGAGCTGTTTTTT.

This clonotype was counted a few times. The chain uses TRBV20-1 and TRBJ1-1; perhaps TRBD1 as D (5 bases). The CDR3 spans 14 residues. Germline CDR1 DFQATT, CDR2 SNEGSKA (reference sequence). Between the trimmed V and J ends, which lost 1 base and 1 base, there was a span of 10 bases. CDR3 in amino acids: CSARVTGPNTEAFF. The CDR3 DNA sequence: TGCAGTGCTAGAGTTACAGGCCCGAACACTGAAGCTTTCTTT.

The chain recombines TRBV7-2 with TRBJ2-7; the D gene is possibly TRBD2 (6 bases). The CDR3 runs 14 residues. The germline CDR1 and CDR2 sequences are SGHTA and FQGNSA. Trimming stripped 5 bases from V and 3 bases from J, with 14 bases between. The CDR3 DNA is TGTGCCAGCAGCCCTATCTGGGGGGTCTACGAGCAGTACTTC. This encodes CASSPIWGVYEQYF.

This clonotype was seen repeatedly, ten times or more. The chain couples TRBV29-1 to TRBJ1-1; unclear D gene. This CDR3 contains 12 residues. Germline assignment: CDR1 SQVTM and CDR2 ANQGSEA. V was cut by 6 bases and J by 1 base, with 9 bases left in between. CDR3 DNA sequence: TGCAGCGTCTACGGTGGGAACACTGAAGCTTTCTTT. As protein: CSVYGGNTEAFF.

The chain employs TRBV5-6 and TRBJ1-6; D gene uncertain. The CDR3 has 15 amino acids. Germline V lookup: CDR1 SGHDT, CDR2 YYEEEE. V lost 4 bases, J lost 0 bases, and 8 bases lay in between. The CDR3 DNA follows: TGTGCCAGCAGCCGAATATCCTCCTATAATTCACCCCTCCACTTT. Translation gives CASSRISSYNSPLHF.

This clonotype was picked up a small number of times. The rearrangement links TRBV30 to TRBJ2-3; 8 bases agree with TRBD2. The germline CDR1 and CDR2 sequences are GTSNPN and SVGIG (reference sequence). J lost 5 bases, V lost 3 bases, and 7 bases had no gene match. The CDR3 extends over 14 amino acids. For the CDR3, the DNA is TGTGCCTGGAGGGGGACTAGTCTCAGAGATACGCAGTATTTT. It translates to CAWRGTSLRDTQYF.

This clonotype was picked up a small number of times. The genes are TRBV4-2 and TRBJ2-1; TRBD2 aligns across 11 bases. With V trimmed by 4 bases and J by 0 bases, 5 bases remained unmatched. Germline V gene data show CDR1 as LGHNA and CDR2 as YNFKEQ. The CDR3 sequence is 17 residues long. CDR3 nucleotides: TGTGCCAGCAGCCGCCGACTAGCGGGGCTCTCCTACAATGAGCAGTTCTTC. It specifies CASSRRLAGLSYNEQFF.

This clonotype was detected ten times or more. The chain joins TRBV7-9 to TRBJ1-1; D is unclear. The CDR3 consists of 14 residues. Germline V lookup: CDR1 SEHNR, CDR2 FQNEAQ (reference sequence). Trimming stripped 5 bases from V and 1 base from J, with 11 bases between. The CDR3 DNA reads as TGTGCCAGCAGCCCCTGGACCGAGAACACTGAAGCTTTCTTT. Amino acids: CASSPWTENTEAFF. The full variable domain, completed using reference TRBV7-9 and TRBJ1-1, is DTGVSQNPRHKITKRGQNVTFRCDPISEHNRLYWYRQTLGQGPEFLTYFQNEAQLEKSRLLSDRFSAERPKGSFSTLEIQRTEQGDSAMYLCASSPWTENTEAFFGQGTRLTVV.

Here the CDR3 reads CSARGNRRNTEAFF. The CDR3 DNA is TGCAGTGCTAGAGGAAACAGGAGGAACACTGAAGCTTTCTTT. The V gene is TRBV20-1, the J gene TRBJ1-1; tentatively, D is TRBD1 (5 bases). V lost 1 base to trimming and J lost 1 base, with 10 bases between them. Germline V gives CDR1 DFQATT, CDR2 SNEGSKA (reference sequence). The CDR3 runs 14 residues.